Shown below are 14 T cell receptor beta chains from a single sample sequenced in a study of CXCR4 blockade with PD-1 therapy in pancreatic cancer. Some clones are missing from TCRdb's copy, which holds only in-frame ones; the method was immunoSEQ multiplex PCR. The sample carries approximately 5,900 clones, approximately 40% recorded once. The sample consisted of tumor tissue. The receptors were gathered from a human donor with pancreatic ductal adenocarcinoma.

This chain connects TRBV19 to TRBJ2-7, with 10 bases matching TRBD2. Germline CDR1 reads LNHDA; CDR2 reads SQIVND (reference sequence). V lost 5 bases, J lost 7 bases, and 8 bases stayed unmatched. The CDR3 is 14 amino acids. CDR3 amino acids: CASSSGLASKEQYF. The CDR3 DNA sequence: TGTGCCAGTAGTTCGGGACTAGCGTCAAAAGAGCAGTACTTC.

This clone was seen more than once but under ten times. No DNA is shown, since the ends of the CDR3 on it are uncertain; the CDR3 is the one TCRdb lists. This chain uses TRBV9 with TRBJ2-2. The CDR3 is 14 residues long, counting both termini. The germline gives CDR1 SGDLS, CDR2 YYNGEE. CDR3 sequence reads: CASSATFGNGELFF.

This clone was detected many times. The chain recombines TRBV11-3 with TRBJ2-3; 11 bases align to TRBD2. The CDR3 loop spans 15 amino acids. The J segment lost 3 bases and the V segment lost 5 bases, leaving 4 bases of the junction unmatched. Germline V gene sequence: CDR1 SGHNT, CDR2 YENEEA. This CDR3 is CASSKTSGTTDTQYF. In nucleotides, the CDR3 is TGTGCCAGCAGCAAGACTAGCGGGACGACAGATACGCAGTATTTT.

The CDR3 loop reads CASSFAPNEQFF. CDR3 in DNA: TGTGCCAGCAGTTTCGCCCCCAATGAGCAGTTCTTC. The gene calls are TRBV28 and TRBJ2-1, with D unresolved. The germline V and J ends were trimmed by 3 bases and 6 bases, with 6 bases remaining between them. The CDR3 is 12 amino acids. Germline CDR1 reads MDHEN; CDR2 reads SYDVKM.

This sequence joins TRBV9 and TRBJ2-3, with TRBD1 matching over 9 bases. From germline, CDR1 is SGDLS and CDR2 YYNGEE. The CDR3 has 13 amino acids. Trimming at V came to 5 bases and at J to 6 bases, leaving 4 bases not matched to a gene. The CDR3 coding sequence is TGTGCCAGCAGTAGGGACAGGGCTGATACGCAGTATTTT. This gives the protein CASSRDRADTQYF.

CDR3 protein: CASSPPIAKNIQYF. The CDR3 DNA reads TGTGCCAGCTCACCACCCATAGCCAAAAACATTCAGTACTTC. This chain connects TRBV18 to TRBJ2-4, with D unclear. V dropped 0 bases and J dropped 0 bases, with 3 bases sitting between them. Germline V gene data show CDR1 as KGHSH and CDR2 as LQKENI. This CDR3 comprises 14 residues.

The chain links TRBV19 to TRBJ2-3; the match to TRBD2 covers 7 bases. CDR1 is LNHDA and CDR2 is SQIVND in the germline V gene (reference sequence). With V trimmed by 9 bases and J by 4 bases, 10 bases remained unmatched. The CDR3 consists of 14 residues. The CDR3 is CASRGLQSADTQYF. The CDR3 DNA reads TGTGCCAGCCGGGGACTACAGAGCGCAGATACGCAGTATTTT.

This clone was recorded at least ten times. The chain has TRBV11-3 and TRBJ2-1, with 7 bases fitting TRBD2. From germline, CDR1 is SGHNT and CDR2 YENEEA. The CDR3 consists of 14 residues. The junction had 10 bases not matched to a gene; V was cut back by 2 bases and J by 12 bases. The CDR3 region has the DNA TGTGCCAGCAGCTTATTTTCGGGGGGAGACTGGCAGTTCTTC. Residues: CASSLFSGGDWQFF.

This clone is medium-sized. The rearrangement uses TRBV11-3 and TRBJ1-2, with 7 positions matching TRBD1. The CDR3 has 17 amino acids. V lost 1 base and J lost 4; bases outside the gene matches: 12. CDR1 and CDR2 (germline): SGHNT, YENEEA. The CDR3 DNA is TGTGCCAGCAGCTTAGTTGCGAGAGGGGGCTATGGCTATGGCTACACCTTC. Amino acids: CASSLVARGGYGYGYTF.

V and J are TRBV19 and TRBJ2-6; D may match TRBD1 or TRBD2 (5 bases each). The CDR3 totals 18 residues. Germline values: CDR1 LNHDA, CDR2 SQIVND (reference sequence). The germline V and J ends were trimmed by 3 bases and 0 bases, with 15 bases remaining between them. CDR3 sequence (DNA): TGTGCCAGTAGTATGGGGCCTATTGGGGGCTCTGGGGCCAACGTCCTGACTTTC. It specifies CASSMGPIGGSGANVLTF.

In this sample, this clone turned up a few times. This chain links TRBV29-1 with TRBJ1-2, with 8 bases lining up with TRBD1. Per the germline V gene, CDR1 is SQVTM and CDR2 is ANQGSEA. V gave up 2 bases and J gave up 4 bases; unmatched junction bases: 3. The CDR3 has 13 residues. The CDR3 region is CSVEIGQGYGYTF. In DNA, the CDR3 is TGCAGCGTTGAAATAGGACAGGGCTATGGCTACACCTTC.

This clone was recorded at least ten times. This chain connects TRBV11-3 to TRBJ2-7; possible D gene TRBD1, 6 bases. The V gene's germline CDR1 is SGHNT and CDR2 YENEEA. The CDR3 runs to 16 residues. Trimming cost V 2 bases and J 6 bases, with 20 bases left between them. In DNA form, the CDR3 reads TGTGCCAGCAGCTTAAGCACTCAGACAGGTTTCGGCGAGCAGTACTTC. Translated: CASSLSTQTGFGEQYF.

This chain joins TRBV14 and TRBJ2-1; D call uncertain. This CDR3 is built from 20 residues. V lost 0 bases, J lost 2 bases, and 23 bases lay in between. Germline V gene lookup returns CDR1 SGHDN and CDR2 FVKESK. CDR3 in DNA: TGTGCCAGCAGCCAAGAGTTTATCCAGCTCCAAAAAGGCCCCTACAATGAGCAGTTCTTC. Translated: CASSQEFIQLQKGPYNEQFF.

The rearrangement joins TRBV15 to TRBJ2-7, with 7 bases lining up with TRBD1. Germline CDR1 LNHNV, CDR2 YYDKDF (reference sequence). This CDR3 region has 15 residues. V was clipped by 1 base and J by 1 base; unmatched bases: 4. CDR3 amino acids: CATSRAATGSYEQYF. CDR3 coding DNA: TGTGCCACCAGCAGAGCCGCGACAGGGTCCTACGAGCAGTACTTC.